The 8 T cell receptor beta chains presented below share a single source sample, sequenced in a study of CD8 T cells in Susac syndrome. Reverse transcription of about 0.5 to 1 ug RNA used random hexamers. MiXCR was run by TCRdb on the immunoSEQ multiplex PCR reads, yielding one entry per CDR3 protein. Of over 200,000 distinct CDR3 sequences listed, more than 85% are singletons. Specimen: CD4+ T cells from PBMCs. These TCRs come from a human donor with multiple sclerosis.

The J gene is TRBJ2-5, the V gene TRBV20-1; no reliable D call. V lost 4 bases to trimming and J lost 2 bases, with 14 bases between them. Germline CDR1 DFQATT, CDR2 SNEGSKA (reference sequence). The CDR3 extends over 14 amino acids. The chain's CDR3 is CSAIGGETQETQYF. The CDR3 nucleotides are TGCAGTGCTATCGGCGGCGAGACTCAAGAGACCCAGTACTTC.

In this sample, this clonotype turned up a few times. V usage is TRBV12-3 or TRBV12-4 and J usage is TRBJ2-1; no definite D call. The CDR3 length is 14 residues. Trimming removed 5 bases from V and 4 bases from J, with 12 bases in between. The CDR3 region has the DNA TGTGCCAGCAGTCCCACGGGTGAGTACAATGAGCAGTTCTTC. Its translation is CASSPTGEYNEQFF.

The chain links TRBV18 to TRBJ2-1, with 8 bases identical to TRBD2. The CDR3 totals 12 residues. The germline V gene encodes CDR1 KGHSH and CDR2 LQKENI. V lost 7 bases to trimming and J lost 13 bases; unmatched junction nucleotides: 9. CDR3 DNA sequence: TGTGCCAGCTGGAACGGCGGGGGGCCCCAGTTCTTC. Residues: CASWNGGGPQFF.

V is TRBV3-1 and J is TRBJ2-2; the D gene is possibly TRBD2 (5 bases). CDR3 length: 17 amino acids. Germline CDR1 is LGHDT and CDR2 is YNNKEL (reference sequence). Trimming shortened V by 3 bases and J by 4 bases, and 18 bases separated the two germline ends. CDR3 in DNA: TGTGCCAGCAGCCAGGACTCCGGGCACGTGGGCACCGGGGAGCTGTTTTTT. It encodes CASSQDSGHVGTGELFF.

This clonotype appeared a single time. The gene calls are TRBV5-1 and TRBJ1-2; 8 bases align to TRBD1. The ends lost 3 bases at V and 5 bases at J; junction bases unmatched: 9. This CDR3 has 15 residues. Germline V gene lookup returns CDR1 SGHRS and CDR2 YFSETQ. CDR3 DNA sequence: TGCGCCAGCAGCTCACCTGACAGGGGAGAATATGGCTACACCTTC. It is translated as CASSSPDRGEYGYTF.

Notes on this clonotype: One junction end does not reproduce the germline sequence, and a read error may be involved. The genes are TRBV7-6 and TRBJ1-1; D perhaps matches TRBD1 (5 bases). This CDR3 spans 13 amino acids. From germline, CDR1 is SGHVS and CDR2 FNYEAQ. The CDR3 is CASSSGRDTEAFF. The CDR3 DNA reads as TGTGCTAGCAGCTCAGGGAGGGACACTGAAGCTTTCTTT.

This rearrangement joins TRBV7-8 to TRBJ2-3; D might be TRBD2 (5 bases). V was pared by 1 base and J by 2 bases, with 10 bases between. This CDR3 is built from 15 residues. Germline CDR1 SGHVS, CDR2 FQNEAQ. This chain's CDR3 is CASSLDGVSTDTQYF. CDR3 sequence (DNA): TGTGCCAGCAGCTTAGACGGGGTTTCCACAGATACGCAGTATTTT. The complete variable domain, with remaining parts taken from reference TRBV7-8 and TRBJ2-3, reads GAGVSQSPRYKVAKRGQDVALRCDPISGHVSLFWYQQALGQGPEFLTYFQNEAQLDKSGLPSDRFFAERPEGSVSTLKIQRTQQEDSAVYLCASSLDGVSTDTQYFGPGTRLTVL.

This clonotype was detected only a few times. V gene TRBV30 combines with J gene TRBJ2-7, with D possibly TRBD1 on 6 matching bases. In germline, CDR1 is GTSNPN, CDR2 SVGIG (reference sequence). This CDR3 contains 13 residues. With 5 bases removed from V and 5 bases from J, the gap between germline ends came to 16 bases. CDR3 region: CAWGGQSVHEQYF. In DNA form, the CDR3 reads TGTGCCTGGGGAGGACAGTCGGTCCACGAGCAGTACTTC.